The present T cell receptor (beta chain) was sequenced within a study of identical twins. Study findings and constraints: Beta out-of-frame sequences displayed a weaker excess of sharing between twins. The study based its conclusions on cross-sectional statistical analysis and did not follow the same donors.

With regard to this clonotype: Its target is unknown. One end of the junction is discordant with germline, which a read error may explain.

This CDR3 contains 17 residues. Healthy Caucasians supplied all donations. Each CDR3 protein gets one entry after TCRdb re-called the 5' RACE reads with MiXCR. Of about 900,000 distinct CDR3 sequences listed, 10% to 15% are singletons. These data were also reused for a study on yellow fever vaccine responses in identical twins.

The specimen sequenced was PBMCs. The TCR originated in a woman between 18 and 29 years old in good health. The chain is built from TRBV12-3 or TRBV12-4 and TRBJ2-1; 9 positions match TRBD2. The DNA of the CDR3 is TGTGCCAGCAGTTTAAAGCGACTAGCGGAAATGCGGAATGACCAGTTCTTC. Amino acid sequence: CASSLKRLAEMRNDQFF.